This is a list of T cell receptor beta chains from one sample in a study of OX40 agonist ivuxolimab in advanced cancers. Produced via immunoSEQ multiplex PCR; TCRdb's table is partial and in-frame only. Of under 40,000 clones in the sample, roughly 80% are singletons; the top ten hold around an eighth. This material consisted of CD4+ or CD8+ T cells sorted from blood, taken in a trial of the OX40 agonist ivuxolimab. These receptors all stem from an adult with an advanced solid tumor such as melanoma, head and neck, liver or kidney cancer. Each CDR3 is given with its conserved first and last residue. D genes are given only for firm matches. The size of a clone is reported for some rows only, either as once, few or many, or as a class for expanded clones.

TRBV18	TRBJ1-6	-	-	TGTGCCAGCTCACTCCAGGGGAGCTATAATTCACCCCTCCACTTT	CASSLQGSYNSPLHF
TRBV2	TRBJ1-5	-	-	TGTGCCAGCAGCGGGGCGGGGTTTCAGGACAATCAGCCCCAGCATTTT	CASSGAGFQDNQPQHF
TRBV2	TRBJ1-5	-	-	TGTGCCAGCAGTGAACAGGGAGGTCAGCCCCAGCATTTT	CASSEQGGQPQHF
TRBV6-5	TRBJ1-1	-	-	TGTGCCAGCAGTTACGTTGGAGGGTCTGAAGCTTTCTTT	CASSYVGGSEAFF
TRBV7-9	TRBJ2-3	TRBD2	-	TGTGCCGCGGCTGGGACTAGCGGGAGGGGCGGTGTAGATACGCAGTATTTT	CAAAGTSGRGGVDTQYF
TRBV10-1	TRBJ2-7	-	once	TGCGCCAGCAGTGAGTCGGGCAGAGGCGAGCAGTACTTC	CASSESGRGEQYF
TRBV2	TRBJ2-2	-	-	TGTGCCAGCAGGCCTCCCACCGGGGAGCTGTTTTTT	CASRPPTGELFF
TRBV10-2	TRBJ1-1	-	-	TGCGCCAGCAATGAAATCGGGAAACTGAACACTGAAGCTTTCTTT	CASNEIGKLNTEAFF
TRBV5-1	TRBJ2-1	TRBD2	once	TGCGCCAGCAGCTTGGGTAGCGGGACTTCCTACAATGAGCAGTTCTTC	CASSLGSGTSYNEQFF
TRBV7-2	TRBJ1-1	-	-	TGTGCCAGCAGCTTAAGTCGCACGACGAACACTGAAGCTTTCTTT	CASSLSRTTNTEAFF
TRBV5-1	TRBJ1-2	TRBD1	medium-sized	TGCGCCAGCAGCTTGGCCGGGACAGGGGGCGAAGGCTACACCTTC	CASSLAGTGGEGYTF
TRBV28	TRBJ2-2	-	-	TGTGCCAGCAGTCCCCGTTGGAGGGACGTAGGGGCCGGGGAGCTGTTTTTT	CASSPRWRDVGAGELFF
TRBV2	TRBJ1-5	TRBD1	-	TGTGCCAGCATGGGAGACAGGGGGTCCCTGGGGAATCAGCCCCAGCATTTT	CASMGDRGSLGNQPQHF
TRBV7-2	TRBJ2-7	-	-	TGTGCCAGCAGCTTCAGCGGATCCTACGAGCAGTACTTC	CASSFSGSYEQYF
TRBV6-5	TRBJ1-2	-	once	TGTGCCAGCAGAGCAGGGAATGGCTACACCTTC	CASRAGNGYTF
TRBV27	TRBJ1-1	-	few	TGTGCCAGCAGTTTATCCCCGGGTGGTGGCACTGAAGCTTTCTTT	CASSLSPGGGTEAFF
TRBV29-1	TRBJ2-7	-	few	TGCAGCGTTGACACACAGCCTAGTGGCGAGCAGTACTTC	CSVDTQPSGEQYF
TRBV19	TRBJ1-3	-	-	TGTGCCAGTAGTTCTGACAGGGGAAACACCATATATTTT	CASSSDRGNTIYF
TRBV11-2	TRBJ2-7	TRBD1	-	TGTGCCAGCAGCTCCGGGTTTATAGGACAGGTTAAGACCTACGAGCAGTACTTC	CASSSGFIGQVKTYEQYF
TRBV29-1	TRBJ2-3	-	-	TGCAGCTCGTTATCGGGGCTCGACCTAAGCACAGATACGCAGTATTTT	CSSLSGLDLSTDTQYF
TRBV2	TRBJ2-4	-	-	TGTGCCAGCAGCTACTGGGGGACAAACATTCAGTACTTC	CASSYWGTNIQYF
TRBV5-4	TRBJ2-3	TRBD1	-	TGTGCCAGCAGCGATGGGACAGGGGCAGATACGCAGTATTTT	CASSDGTGADTQYF
TRBV18	TRBJ2-5	TRBD2	-	TGTGCCAGCTCACCACAATCTAGCGGGGGGAAAGAGACCCAGTACTTC	CASSPQSSGGKETQYF
TRBV28	TRBJ2-7	-	-	TGTGCCAGCAACAAAGCCGGGACACAATACGAGCAGTACTTC	CASNKAGTQYEQYF
TRBV6-6	TRBJ1-5	-	-	TGTGCCAGCAGTTCCCAGGGGTCCGGGCAGCCCCAGCATTTT	CASSSQGSGQPQHF
TRBV5-1	TRBJ2-1	-	-	TGCGCCAGCAGCCGAGACAGGACCGACAATGAGCAGTTCTTC	CASSRDRTDNEQFF
TRBV19	TRBJ1-2	TRBD1	once	TGTGCCAGTAAGGGGACAGGGGGCGCGGACTATGGCTACACCTTC	CASKGTGGADYGYTF
TRBV5-1	TRBJ2-2	TRBD1	-	TGCGCCAGCAGCGACAGGGGCGGGAACACCGGGGAGCTGTTTTTT	CASSDRGGNTGELFF
TRBV11-3	TRBJ2-1	TRBD2	-	TGTGCCAGCAGCTTAGGGCTAGCGGAATACAATGAGCAGTTCTTC	CASSLGLAEYNEQFF
TRBV30	TRBJ2-2	-	-	TGTGCCTGGAGTAAGGAGTTAGGCACCGGGGAGCTGTTTTTT	CAWSKELGTGELFF
TRBV19	TRBJ1-1	-	-	TGTGCCAGTAGTATGTACGCAGGACCGAACACTGAAGCTTTCTTT	CASSMYAGPNTEAFF